The T cell receptor beta chain described here comes from a study of PD-L1 blockade in urothelial cancer. This clone was recorded once. Every PCR received spiked-in synthetic TCR analog templates. Assay used: immunoSEQ multiplex PCR; TCRdb lists only in-frame clones, some missing. The sample records about 69,000 clones, 85% to 90% being singletons. Urothelial carcinoma, locally advanced or metastatic, affected the patients. Sequencing used PBMCs, obtained around atezolizumab (anti-PD-L1) treatment. This sequence was found in a man aged 60 to 75 with urothelial cancer.

The CDR3 region is CASSSLAAVMDEQFF. The CDR3, as DNA: TGTGCCAGCAGCTCCTTAGCGGCGGTCATGGATGAGCAGTTCTTC. This chain connects TRBV11-2 to TRBJ2-1; maybe TRBD2 (6 bases). The V and J ends lost 4 bases and 8 bases respectively, with 18 bases between them. The CDR3 is 15 residues long. The germline V gene encodes CDR1 SGHAT and CDR2 FQNNGV.